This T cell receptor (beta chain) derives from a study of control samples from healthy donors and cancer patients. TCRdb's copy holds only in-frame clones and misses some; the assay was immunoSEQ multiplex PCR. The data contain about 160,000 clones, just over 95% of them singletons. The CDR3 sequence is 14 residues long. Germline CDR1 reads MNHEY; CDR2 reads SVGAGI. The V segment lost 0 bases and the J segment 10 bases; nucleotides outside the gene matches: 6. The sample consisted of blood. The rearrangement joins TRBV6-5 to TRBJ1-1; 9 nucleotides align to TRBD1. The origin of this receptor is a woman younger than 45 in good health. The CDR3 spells CASSYSLGQGLAFF. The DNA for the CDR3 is TGTGCCAGCAGTTACTCTCTGGGACAGGGCTTAGCTTTCTTT.